Below, one TCR beta chain is given with its context. The protocol was immunoSEQ multiplex PCR, while the TCRdb copy is restricted to in-frame clones and leaves out a portion. The repertoire consists of about 76,000 clones, with roughly 80% occurring once and the leading ten covering around 12%. V shed 5 bases and J shed 5 bases, with 14 bases lying between them. Germline V gene lookup returns CDR1 SGHTA and CDR2 FQGTGA. The CDR3 length is 14 residues. The sample belongs to a study of blood T cell repertoires in COVID-19. V and J are TRBV7-3 and TRBJ2-3, with TRBD2 as a possible D gene (6 bases). Material: peripheral blood. The clonotype originates from a human donor in a cohort sampled during active COVID-19. CDR3 amino acids: CASSQNAGKDTQYF. The CDR3 nucleotides read TGTGCCAGCAGCCAAAATGCGGGGAAAGATACGCAGTATTTT.